These 31 T cell receptor beta chains came from one sample sequenced in a study of T cells in Graves' hyperthyroidism and ophthalmopathy. Authors of the study amplified TCR beta CDR3 regions from RNA transcripts. Initially, a first-round RT-PCR of the TCR CDR3 employed the HTBI primer set. MiXCR was run by TCRdb on the multiplex PCR reads, yielding one entry per CDR3 protein. The table has about 640,000 distinct CDR3 sequences, roughly 20% seen once. The sequencing sample was made of blood. The receptors were gathered from a man in his thirties or forties with Graves' ophthalmopathy.

This clonotype was observed at least ten times. The chain is built from TRBV28 and TRBJ1-5; D uncertain. CDR3 size: 11 residues. Germline V gene data show CDR1 as MDHEN and CDR2 as SYDVKM. The V end was cut by 6 bases, the J end by 6 bases, with 6 bases between. The CDR3 region has the DNA TGTGCCAGCAGCCCTCGTCAGCCCCAGCATTTT. Translated, it gives CASSPRQPQHF.

The table lists this clonotype with a few counts. CDR3 region: CAWSRGQLYGYTF. CDR3 coding DNA: TGTGCCTGGAGTCGGGGACAGCTCTATGGCTACACCTTC. The rearrangement links TRBV30 to TRBJ1-2; 7 nucleotides align to TRBD1. J gave up 4 bases and V 2 bases, and 4 bases lay outside the gene matches. The CDR3 totals 13 residues. Germline values: CDR1 GTSNPN, CDR2 SVGIG (reference sequence).

V gene TRBV9 combines with J gene TRBJ2-1; 10 nucleotides line up with TRBD1. Looked up from germline, CDR1 is SGDLS and CDR2 is YYNGEE. The CDR3 spans 17 residues. Trimming took 4 bases from V and 5 from J; bases not matched to a gene: 12. The CDR3 DNA reads TGTGCCAGCAGCCCGGGACAGGGGCTTTACAGGGACAATGAGCAGTTCTTC. Protein: CASSPGQGLYRDNEQFF.

This clonotype has at least ten counts. The gene calls are TRBV5-1 and TRBJ2-1, with 9 positions matching TRBD2. The CDR3 contains 18 residues. V lost 1 base, J lost 5 bases, and 13 bases stayed unmatched. From germline, CDR1 is SGHRS and CDR2 YFSETQ. As DNA, the CDR3 is TGCGCCAGCAGCTTGCCCCGGGCTAGCGGGACTCTAAACAATGAGCAGTTCTTC. Translating gives CASSLPRASGTLNNEQFF.

V gene TRBV24-1 combines with J gene TRBJ2-5, with D possibly being TRBD2 (8 bases). CDR1 is KGHDR and CDR2 is SFDVKD in the germline V gene. The length of the CDR3 is 16 residues. Trimming shortened V by 1 base and J by 5 bases, and 16 bases separated the two germline ends. The CDR3 loop reads CATSDFGRGRLETQYF. CDR3 bases: TGTGCCACCAGTGATTTCGGGAGGGGGCGGTTGGAGACCCAGTACTTC.

This clonotype has only one observation. One end of the junction varies from germline; a read error may be responsible. The V call is TRBV11-2, the J call TRBJ2-5; TRBD2 aligns across 9 bases. Germline CDR1 SGHAT, CDR2 FQNNGV. The CDR3 covers 16 residues. The CDR3 nucleotides read TGTGCCAGCAACTTAAGTGGCGGGAGGGCCGGGGAGACCCAGTACTTC. Amino acid sequence: CASNLSGGRAGETQYF.

V is TRBV7-9 and J is TRBJ1-5; 7 nucleotides agree with TRBD1. This CDR3 has 16 residues. Per germline, CDR1 SEHNR and CDR2 FQNEAQ (reference sequence). With 5 bases clipped from V and 0 bases from J, the junction kept 7 bases outside the gene matches. The CDR3 spells CASSRGQVDSNQPQHF. CDR3 coding DNA: TGTGCCAGCAGCCGTGGACAGGTTGATAGCAATCAGCCCCAGCATTTT.

The rearrangement joins TRBV27 to TRBJ2-1; 7 bases map to TRBD2. V trimming: 2 bases; J trimming: 9 bases; junction bases outside the gene matches: 10. Looked up from germline, CDR1 is MNHEY and CDR2 is SMNVEV (reference sequence). The length of the CDR3 is 15 residues. The CDR3 DNA sequence: TGTGCCAGCAGTTTAGATGGGAGGGTCCGGGGTGAGCAGTTCTTC. It encodes CASSLDGRVRGEQFF.

The chain joins TRBV5-4 to TRBJ2-2; either TRBD1 or TRBD2 may fit D (5 bases each). Deletions cut 1 base from V and 7 bases from J, with 11 bases between. This CDR3 contains 14 residues. Germline assignment: CDR1 SGHNT and CDR2 YYREEE (reference sequence). The CDR3 here is CASSLRGTNGELFF. In DNA, the CDR3 is TGTGCCAGCAGCTTGCGAGGGACGAACGGGGAGCTGTTTTTT.

Ten or more counts support this clonotype. This sequence joins TRBV7-8 and TRBJ2-1; no clear D gene. V shed 1 base and J shed 8 bases, with 15 bases lying between them. The CDR3 is made up of 15 amino acids. Per the germline V gene, CDR1 is SGHVS and CDR2 is FQNEAQ. The DNA for the CDR3 is TGTGCCAGCAGCTTAGGACCCGAGGCTTCGGATGAGCAGTTCTTC. The encoded protein is CASSLGPEASDEQFF.

The rearrangement joins TRBV6-1 to TRBJ1-1, with a weak D call TRBD1 (6 bases). Trimming took off 5 bases at V and 5 bases at J, with 15 bases between the two ends. Germline CDR1 MNHNS, CDR2 SASEGT. The length of the CDR3 is 14 residues. CDR3 sequence (DNA): TGTGCCAGCAGTAAGACCGGGAGGGGGACTGAAGCTTTCTTT. Protein: CASSKTGRGTEAFF.

The chain joins TRBV30 to TRBJ2-7; the match to TRBD1 covers 8 bases. The V gene end was trimmed by 1 base and the J gene end by 4 bases; junction bases not matched to a gene: 9. The CDR3 has 15 residues. Germline V lookup: CDR1 GTSNPN, CDR2 SVGIG (reference sequence). CDR3 amino acids: CAWSGSGGISYEQYF. CDR3 in DNA: TGTGCCTGGAGTGGATCAGGGGGCATTAGTTACGAGCAGTACTTC.

The sample holds a few counts of this clonotype. This rearrangement joins TRBV27 to TRBJ2-7; D remains ambiguous. Germline lookup yields CDR1 MNHEY and CDR2 SMNVEV (reference sequence). The CDR3 runs to 13 residues. Trimming took 9 bases from V and 1 from J, leaving 13 bases between them. The CDR3 DNA sequence: TGTGCCAGAGAGGACCACGGGTCCTACGAGCAGTACTTC. This encodes CAREDHGSYEQYF.

Only a few counts were recorded for this clonotype. The chain recombines TRBV6-5 with TRBJ1-1, with TRBD1 matching over 9 bases. The CDR3 runs to 15 residues. Trimming removed 0 bases from V and 5 bases from J; junction bases left unmatched: 4. The germline gives CDR1 MNHEY, CDR2 SVGAGI. CDR3 sequence: CASSYSGQGRTEAFF. The CDR3 coding sequence is TGTGCCAGCAGTTACTCGGGACAGGGACGTACTGAAGCTTTCTTT.

This clonotype was counted many times. The CDR3 spells CASGRDRVAGANVLTF. In DNA, the CDR3 is TGTGCCAGCGGTAGAGACAGGGTTGCTGGGGCCAACGTCCTGACTTTC. V gene TRBV2 combines with J gene TRBJ2-6; 7 bases are shared with TRBD1. The J segment lost 2 bases and the V segment lost 8 bases, leaving 9 bases of the junction unmatched. Per germline, CDR1 SNHLY and CDR2 FYNNEI. There are 16 residues in the CDR3.

The chain couples TRBV28 to TRBJ2-2, with 8 bases aligning to TRBD1. CDR3 length: 16 residues. The germline gives CDR1 MDHEN, CDR2 SYDVKM. The CDR3 coding sequence is TGTGATAGGGACTTCCCGGGACAGGATGGCACCGGGGAGCTGTTTTTT. This translates into CDRDFPGQDGTGELFF.

This chain links TRBV15 with TRBJ2-1, with D uncertain. This CDR3 spans 14 amino acids. Trimming removed 0 bases at V and 10 bases at J, with 13 bases between. The germline V gene has CDR1 LNHNV and CDR2 YYDKDF (reference sequence). Written as DNA, the CDR3 is TGTGCCACCAGCAGAGATCAGTACCATTGGGAGCAGTTCTTC. This encodes CATSRDQYHWEQFF.

This clonotype came up a few times. This rearrangement joins TRBV7-2 to TRBJ2-7, with TRBD2 matching over 13 bases. V trimming: 3 bases; J trimming: 5 bases; junction bases outside the gene matches: 4. CDR3 length: 15 amino acids. Germline lookup yields CDR1 SGHTA and CDR2 FQGNSA. The CDR3 nucleotides are TGTGCCAGCAGCTTGGGGACTAGCGGGATCAACGAGCAGTACTTC. Amino acid sequence: CASSLGTSGINEQYF. Supplemented by reference TRBV7-2 and TRBJ2-7, the full variable domain reads GAGVSQSPSNKVTEKGKDVELRCDPISGHTALYWYRQSLGQGLEFLIYFQGNSAPDKSGLPSDRFSAERTGGSVSTLTIQRTQQEDSAVYLCASSLGTSGINEQYFGPGTRLTVT.

This clonotype was observed a few times. The chain joins TRBV5-1 to TRBJ2-5; 7 nucleotides align to TRBD2. The CDR3 is 17 residues long. V lost 4 bases and J lost 2; bases outside the gene matches: 14. From germline, CDR1 is SGHRS and CDR2 YFSETQ. The CDR3, as DNA: TGCGCCAGCAGCATCAACCGGGGGGTCAGGCTACAAGAGACCCAGTACTTC. It encodes CASSINRGVRLQETQYF.

This clonotype has just a few counts. The V call is TRBV20-1, the J call TRBJ2-5; 7 bases align to TRBD2. The CDR3 extends over 16 amino acids. The trim removed 5 bases at V and 5 bases at J, leaving 17 bases unmatched. In germline, CDR1 is DFQATT, CDR2 SNEGSKA (reference sequence). CDR3: CSAVLRSAGAWETQYF. The CDR3 region has the DNA TGCAGTGCTGTCCTTAGATCGGCGGGAGCGTGGGAGACCCAGTACTTC.

This clonotype has ten or more counts. The chain is built from TRBV18 and TRBJ2-7, with D possibly matching TRBD1 (6 bases). The length of the CDR3 is 14 residues. V dropped 3 bases and J dropped 5 bases, with 14 bases sitting between them. Germline CDR1 and CDR2: KGHSH and LQKENI. The CDR3 loop is CASSPGTLGNEQYF. CDR3 in DNA: TGTGCCAGCTCACCCGGGACACTTGGCAACGAGCAGTACTTC.

This clonotype was seen ten or more times. This chain links TRBV3-1 with TRBJ2-7, with D possibly being TRBD1 (6 bases). The CDR3 is 14 amino acids. Germline CDR1 is LGHDT and CDR2 is YNNKEL (reference sequence). V was trimmed by 1 base and J by 3 bases, leaving 10 bases between them. The CDR3 bases are TGTGCCAGCAGCCAAGCTCAGGGGTTCTACGAGCAGTACTTC. Its translation: CASSQAQGFYEQYF.

In this sample, this clonotype turned up many times. The chain is built from TRBV7-2 and TRBJ2-1, with no clear D. V dropped 5 bases and J dropped 15 bases, with 17 bases sitting between them. Germline CDR1 SGHTA, CDR2 FQGNSA. The CDR3 length is 12 residues. CDR3 residues: CASSPRYGRAFF. DNA for the CDR3: TGTGCCAGCAGCCCTAGGTACGGACGGGCGTTCTTC.

At least ten counts were recorded for this clonotype. The chain has TRBV18 and TRBJ2-3; D assignment may be TRBD1 or TRBD2 (5 bases each). Trimming pared 2 bases from V and 5 bases from J, leaving 8 bases between. This CDR3 is 13 amino acids long. Germline V gene data show CDR1 as KGHSH and CDR2 as LQKENI. The CDR3 spells CASSPGGEDTQYF. In DNA, the CDR3 is TGTGCCAGCTCACCAGGGGGTGAAGATACGCAGTATTTT.

Remarks on this clonotype: The missing conserved phenylalanine or tryptophan at the end of this CDR3 makes a read error likely. J is TRBJ1-1 and V is TRBV7-2, with no clear D. There are 13 residues in the CDR3. Per the germline V gene, CDR1 is SGHTA and CDR2 is FQGNSA. Trimming removed 5 bases from V and 1 base from J, with 8 bases in between. CDR3 sequence (DNA): TGTACCAGCAGCGTCACAGAGAACACTGAAGCTTTCTCT. Protein: CTSSVTENTEAFS.

This chain connects TRBV12-3 or TRBV12-4 to TRBJ2-2, with 9 bases aligning to TRBD1. This CDR3 is built from 16 residues. Unmatched junction bases numbered 10, after V lost 7 bases and J lost 4 bases. The CDR3 region is CASTPRGQGSTGELFF. CDR3 sequence (DNA): TGTGCCAGCACCCCTAGAGGACAGGGGTCCACCGGGGAGCTGTTTTTT.

This clonotype was seen a handful of times. The chain carries TRBV24-1 and TRBJ2-3; 14 nucleotides align to TRBD2. Germline trimming cut 7 bases from V and 6 bases from J; bases unmatched to any gene: 11. CDR3 length: 17 amino acids. Germline assignment: CDR1 KGHDR and CDR2 SFDVKD. The CDR3 sequence is CATSFPGLAGVGDTQYF. In DNA form, the CDR3 reads TGTGCCACCAGCTTCCCGGGACTAGCGGGAGTCGGGGATACGCAGTATTTT.

This clonotype has ten or more counts. The rearrangement joins TRBV5-1 to TRBJ2-1; 7 bases are a match to TRBD1. With V trimmed by 4 bases and J by 1 base, 5 bases remained unmatched. The CDR3 runs 15 residues. Germline values: CDR1 SGHRS, CDR2 YFSETQ. In nucleotides, the CDR3 is TGCGCCAGCAGCGTAACAGGGGCTTCCTACAATGAGCAGTTCTTC. Encoded protein: CASSVTGASYNEQFF.

V is TRBV6-2 or TRBV6-3 and J is TRBJ1-3, with D perhaps TRBD1 (6 bases). Deletions cut 5 bases from V and 2 bases from J, with 10 bases between. CDR1 MNHEY and CDR2 SVGEGT come from the germline V gene. The CDR3 loop spans 14 amino acids. The DNA for the CDR3 is TGTGCCAGCAGTGACGGGACAACTGGAAACACCATATATTTT. Residues: CASSDGTTGNTIYF.

Note on this clonotype: A much larger clone is a single base away; this may be a read error. V gene TRBV29-1 combines with J gene TRBJ2-5, with D perhaps TRBD2 (5 bases). Trimming cost V 1 base and J 7 bases, with 25 bases left between them. This CDR3 is built from 17 residues. Germline V gene sequence: CDR1 SQVTM, CDR2 ANQGSEA. CDR3 protein: CSVEGYKTWTLRGTQYF. The CDR3 bases are TGCAGCGTTGAAGGGTATAAGACGTGGACTCTCCGAGGGACCCAGTACTTC.

In its sample, this clonotype was seen a few times. This chain connects TRBV3-1 to TRBJ2-3; D gene uncertain. CDR1 and CDR2 (germline): LGHDT, YNNKEL (reference sequence). This CDR3 contains 11 residues. Trimming removed 6 bases from V and 5 bases from J, with 6 bases in between. In DNA, the CDR3 is TGTGCCAGCAGGCAGCAAGATACGCAGTATTTT. Amino acids: CASRQQDTQYF.